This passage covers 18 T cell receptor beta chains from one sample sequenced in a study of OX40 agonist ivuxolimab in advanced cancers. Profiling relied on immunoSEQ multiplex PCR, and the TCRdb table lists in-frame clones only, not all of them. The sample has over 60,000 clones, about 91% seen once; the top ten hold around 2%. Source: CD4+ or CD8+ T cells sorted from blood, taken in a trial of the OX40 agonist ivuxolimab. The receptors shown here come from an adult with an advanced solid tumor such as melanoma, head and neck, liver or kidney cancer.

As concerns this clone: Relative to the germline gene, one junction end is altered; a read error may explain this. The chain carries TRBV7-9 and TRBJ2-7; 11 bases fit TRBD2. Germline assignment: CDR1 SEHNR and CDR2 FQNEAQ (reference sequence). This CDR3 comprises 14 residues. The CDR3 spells CASSVAGGPYEQYF. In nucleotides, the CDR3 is TGTGCCAGCAGCGTAGCGGGAGGGCCCTACGAGCAGTACTTC.

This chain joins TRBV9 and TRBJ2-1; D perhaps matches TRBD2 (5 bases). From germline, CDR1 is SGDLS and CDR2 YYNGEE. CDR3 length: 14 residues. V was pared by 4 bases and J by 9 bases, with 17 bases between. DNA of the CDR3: TGTGCCAGCAGCCTGGGAGCTAGCTGGGGTGAGCAGTTCTTC. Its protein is CASSLGASWGEQFF.

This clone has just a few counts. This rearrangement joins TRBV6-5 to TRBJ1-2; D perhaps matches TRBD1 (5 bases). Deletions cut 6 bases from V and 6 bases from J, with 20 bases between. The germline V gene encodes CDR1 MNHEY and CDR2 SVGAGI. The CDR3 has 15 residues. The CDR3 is CASSRGTIYENGYTF. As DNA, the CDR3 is TGTGCCAGCAGCCGGGGCACTATTTACGAGAATGGCTACACCTTC.

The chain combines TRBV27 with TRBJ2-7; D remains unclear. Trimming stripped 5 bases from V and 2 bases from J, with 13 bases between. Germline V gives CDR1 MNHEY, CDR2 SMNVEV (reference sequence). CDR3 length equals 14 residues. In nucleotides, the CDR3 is TGTGCCAGCAGTACCCCTGGAGACGCCTACGAGCAGTACTTC. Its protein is CASSTPGDAYEQYF.

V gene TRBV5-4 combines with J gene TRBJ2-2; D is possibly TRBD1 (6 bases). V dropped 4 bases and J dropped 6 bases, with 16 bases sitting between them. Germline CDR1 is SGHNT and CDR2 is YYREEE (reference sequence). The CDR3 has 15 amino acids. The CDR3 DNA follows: TGTGCCAGCAGCCTGAAGCAGGGGCCTGCCGGGGAGCTGTTTTTT. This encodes CASSLKQGPAGELFF.

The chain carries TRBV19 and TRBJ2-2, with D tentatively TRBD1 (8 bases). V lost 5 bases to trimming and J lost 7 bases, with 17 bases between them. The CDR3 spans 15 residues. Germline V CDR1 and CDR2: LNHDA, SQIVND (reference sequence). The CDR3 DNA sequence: TGTGCCAGTAGTGCACAGGGGGGGTTGGTCGGGGAGCTGTTTTTT. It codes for CASSAQGGLVGELFF.

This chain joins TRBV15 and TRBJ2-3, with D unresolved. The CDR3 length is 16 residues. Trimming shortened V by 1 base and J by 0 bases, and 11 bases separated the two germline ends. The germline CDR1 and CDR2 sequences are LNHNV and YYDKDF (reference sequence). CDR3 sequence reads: CATSRGSTGSTDTQYF. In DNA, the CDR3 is TGTGCCACCAGCAGAGGGTCTACTGGGAGCACAGATACGCAGTATTTT.

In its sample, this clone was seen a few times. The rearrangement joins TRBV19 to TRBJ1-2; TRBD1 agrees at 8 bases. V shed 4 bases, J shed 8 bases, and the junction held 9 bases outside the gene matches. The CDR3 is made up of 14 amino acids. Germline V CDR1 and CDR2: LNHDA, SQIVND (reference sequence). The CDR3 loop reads CASSTQGAVRGYTF. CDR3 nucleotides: TGTGCCAGTAGTACCCAGGGGGCTGTTCGGGGCTACACCTTC.

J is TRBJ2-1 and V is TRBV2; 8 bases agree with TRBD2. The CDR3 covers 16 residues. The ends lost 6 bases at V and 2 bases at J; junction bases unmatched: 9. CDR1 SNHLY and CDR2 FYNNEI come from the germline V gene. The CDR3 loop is CASSLRGSGAYNEQFF. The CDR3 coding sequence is TGTGCCAGCAGCCTGAGGGGTAGCGGGGCCTACAATGAGCAGTTCTTC. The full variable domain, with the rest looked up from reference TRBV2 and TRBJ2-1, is EPEVTQTPSHQVTQMGQEVILRCVPISNHLYFYWYRQILGQKVEFLVSFYNNEISEKSEIFDDQFSVERPDGSNFTLKIRSTKLEDSAMYFCASSLRGSGAYNEQFFGPGTRLTVL.

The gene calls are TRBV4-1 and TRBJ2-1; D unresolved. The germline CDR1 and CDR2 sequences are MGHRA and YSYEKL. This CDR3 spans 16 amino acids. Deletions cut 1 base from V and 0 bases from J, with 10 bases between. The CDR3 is CASSQGVQSSYNEQFF. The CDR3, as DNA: TGCGCCAGCAGCCAAGGAGTCCAGAGCTCCTACAATGAGCAGTTCTTC.

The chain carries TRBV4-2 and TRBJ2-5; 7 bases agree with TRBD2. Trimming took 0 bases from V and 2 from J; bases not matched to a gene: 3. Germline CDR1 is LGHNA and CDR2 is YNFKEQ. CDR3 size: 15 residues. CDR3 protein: CASSQEVGGQETQYF. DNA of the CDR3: TGTGCCAGCAGCCAAGAGGTGGGGGGGCAAGAGACCCAGTACTTC.

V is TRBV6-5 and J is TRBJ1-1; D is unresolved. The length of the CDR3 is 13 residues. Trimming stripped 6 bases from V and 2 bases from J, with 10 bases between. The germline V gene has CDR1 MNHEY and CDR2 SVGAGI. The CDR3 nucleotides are TGTGCCAGCAGCCGTCTGGGAAACACTGAAGCTTTCTTT. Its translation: CASSRLGNTEAFF.

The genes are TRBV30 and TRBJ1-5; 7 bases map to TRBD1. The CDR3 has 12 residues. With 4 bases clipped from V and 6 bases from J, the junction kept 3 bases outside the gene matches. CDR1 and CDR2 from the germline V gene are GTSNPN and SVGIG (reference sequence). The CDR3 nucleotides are TGTGCCTGGAACAGGGGTGGTCAGCCCCAGCATTTT. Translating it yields CAWNRGGQPQHF.

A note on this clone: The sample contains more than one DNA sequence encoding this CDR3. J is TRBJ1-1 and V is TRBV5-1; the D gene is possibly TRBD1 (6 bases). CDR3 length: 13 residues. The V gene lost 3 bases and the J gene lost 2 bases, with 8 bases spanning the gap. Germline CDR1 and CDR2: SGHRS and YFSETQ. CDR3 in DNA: TGCGCCAGCAGCTGGACAGCTAACACTGAAGCTTTCTTT. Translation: CASSWTANTEAFF.

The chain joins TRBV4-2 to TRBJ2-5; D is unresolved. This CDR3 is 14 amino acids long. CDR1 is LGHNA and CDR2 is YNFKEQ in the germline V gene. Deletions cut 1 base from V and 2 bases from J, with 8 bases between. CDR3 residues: CASSQGFGQETQYF. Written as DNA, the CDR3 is TGTGCCAGCAGCCAAGGGTTCGGACAAGAGACCCAGTACTTC.

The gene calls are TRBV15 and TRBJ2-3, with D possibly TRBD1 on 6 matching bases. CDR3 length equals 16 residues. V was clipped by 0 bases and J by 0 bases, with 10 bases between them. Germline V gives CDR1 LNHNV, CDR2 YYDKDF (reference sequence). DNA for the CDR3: TGTGCCACCAGCAGAGAGGGGGCTTCTAGCACAGATACGCAGTATTTT. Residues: CATSREGASSTDTQYF.

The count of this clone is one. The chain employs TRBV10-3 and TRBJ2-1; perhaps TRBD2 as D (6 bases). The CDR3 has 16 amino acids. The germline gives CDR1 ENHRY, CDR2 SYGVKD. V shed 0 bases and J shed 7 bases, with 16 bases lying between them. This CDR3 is CAISESRLRGKNEQFF. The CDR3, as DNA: TGTGCCATCAGTGAGTCACGGCTTCGGGGGAAGAATGAGCAGTTCTTC.

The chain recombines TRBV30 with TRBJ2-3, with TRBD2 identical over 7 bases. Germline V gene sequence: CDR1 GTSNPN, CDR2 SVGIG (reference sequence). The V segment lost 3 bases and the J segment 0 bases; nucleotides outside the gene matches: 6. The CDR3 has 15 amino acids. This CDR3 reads CAWSVGSGSTDTQYF. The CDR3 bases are TGTGCCTGGAGCGTGGGTAGCGGGAGCACAGATACGCAGTATTTT. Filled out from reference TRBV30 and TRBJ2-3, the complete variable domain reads SQTIHQWPATLVQPVGSPLSLECTVEGTSNPNLYWYRQAAGRGLQLLFYSVGIGQISSEVPQNLSASRPQDRQFILSSKKLLLSDSGFYLCAWSVGSGSTDTQYFGPGTRLTVL.